Listed below are T cell receptor beta chains from one sample, sequenced in a study of cytomegalovirus exposure and HLA in healthy donors. Assay used: immunoSEQ multiplex PCR; TCRdb lists only in-frame clones, some missing. Here the sample spans about 180,000 clones, about 80% being singletons. What was sequenced was PBMCs. These receptors all come from a man aged 55 to 70 in good health and CMV-seronegative. The CDR3 runs from the conserved cysteine through the conserved F or W. D genes are given only for firm matches. Part of the rows lack a size; the others show once, few, many or a class for expanded clones.

abundance	d_gene	v_gene	j_gene	CDR3nt	CDR3aa
NA	NA	TRBV7-8	TRBJ2-2	TGTGCCAGCAGCTTAGATGAGGGAGGGAACACCGGGGAGCTGTTTTTT	CASSLDEGGNTGELFF
NA	TRBD1	TRBV6-5	TRBJ1-1	TGTGCCAGCAGTTATGGACAGGGCGCTTGTGAAGCTTTCTTT	CASSYGQGACEAFF
NA	NA	TRBV25-1	TRBJ1-4	TGTGCCAGCAAATCGAGGACAGATCCCAATGAAAAACTGTTTTTT	CASKSRTDPNEKLFF
once	TRBD2	TRBV9	TRBJ2-1	TGTGCCAGCAGCATGCTAGCGGGAGGGCCCTATGAGCAGTTCTTC	CASSMLAGGPYEQFF
once	NA	TRBV6-5	TRBJ1-1	TGTGCCAGCAGTTACTCGCGGACAGACCTGAACACTGAAGCTTTCTTT	CASSYSRTDLNTEAFF
NA	TRBD1	TRBV27	TRBJ2-2	TGTGCCAGCAGTCTGGGACAGGGACATCGGGAGCTGTTTTTT	CASSLGQGHRELFF
NA	TRBD2	TRBV5-1	TRBJ2-7	TGCGCCAGCAGCTCAAAGACTAGCGGGGGGAGCTACGAGCAGTACTTC	CASSSKTSGGSYEQYF
NA	TRBD1	TRBV28	TRBJ2-2	TGTGCCAGCAGCTGGGGGGGACAGGGCGGTGCCGGGGAGCTGTTTTTT	CASSWGGQGGAGELFF
NA	NA	TRBV9	TRBJ2-3	TGTGCCAGCAGCGTGGGGGGCGGGGGAGGGTCGACAGATACGCAGTATTTT	CASSVGGGGGSTDTQYF
NA	TRBD1	TRBV29-1	TRBJ2-7	TGCAGCGTTGCGCGACAGGGGCGTTACTACGAGCAGTACTTC	CSVARQGRYYEQYF
NA	NA	TRBV12-5	TRBJ2-3	TGTGCTAGTGGTTTGAAGTTAGATACTAGCACAGATACGCAGTATTTT	CASGLKLDTSTDTQYF
NA	TRBD2	TRBV2	TRBJ2-2	TGTGCCAGCAGTGAGGTGGGACTAGCTAACACCGGGGAGCTGTTTTTT	CASSEVGLANTGELFF
NA	NA	TRBV6-1	TRBJ1-1	TGTGCCAGCAGTGAATCCCAGGGCAGCACTGAAGCTTTCTTT	CASSESQGSTEAFF
NA	NA	TRBV28	TRBJ1-2	TGTGCCAGCAAGACCGGTGGGGGGGGTTCTAGCTATGGCTACACCTTC	CASKTGGGGSSYGYTF
few	TRBD1	TRBV6-1	TRBJ2-7	TGTGCCAGCAGCACAGGGGCCTACGAGCAGTACTTC	CASSTGAYEQYF
NA	NA	TRBV18	TRBJ2-1	TGTGCCAGCTCGACCTCGGGAGATAATGAGCAGTTCTTC	CASSTSGDNEQFF
NA	NA	TRBV27	TRBJ1-6	TGTGCCAGCAGTCAGATCAGCTCCTATAATTCACCCCTCCACTTT	CASSQISSYNSPLHF
NA	TRBD2	TRBV7-8	TRBJ2-7	TGTGCCAGCAGCGGGGCTAGCGGGAGGGAAGAGCAGTACTTC	CASSGASGREEQYF
NA	NA	TRBV27	TRBJ2-3	TGTGCCAGCAGTCTGCAGGGGGGAGATACGCAGTATTTT	CASSLQGGDTQYF
NA	TRBD1	TRBV5-6	TRBJ2-7	TGTGCCAGCAGCTTGGGGACAGGGGGCCACGAGCAGTACTTC	CASSLGTGGHEQYF
once	NA	TRBV7-2	TRBJ2-7	TGTGCCAGCAGCCCGGAAGGGGGATACCCGTACGAGCAGTACTTC	CASSPEGGYPYEQYF
NA	NA	TRBV5-4	TRBJ1-3	TGTGCCAGCAGCTTAACAGGGCGGGGAAACACCATATATTTT	CASSLTGRGNTIYF
NA	NA	TRBV5-4	TRBJ2-1	TGTGCCAGCAGCTCTATACCGGGGGATGAGCAGTTCTTC	CASSSIPGDEQFF
NA	TRBD1	TRBV2	TRBJ2-7	TGTGCCAGCCAAGGGGACAGGGGATACGAGCAGTACTTC	CASQGDRGYEQYF
NA	TRBD1	TRBV5-4	TRBJ1-2	TGTGCCAGCAGCTTACGACAGGGTCGAGGCTACACCTTC	CASSLRQGRGYTF
NA	TRBD1	TRBV7-8	TRBJ1-6	TGTGCCAGCAGCAAGGACAGGGTGAATTCACCCCTCCACTTT	CASSKDRVNSPLHF
NA	NA	TRBV5-4	TRBJ2-1	TGTGCCAGCACATCCGAGGGTCAGGCCTCCTACAATGAGCAGTTCTTC	CASTSEGQASYNEQFF
NA	TRBD1	TRBV5-1	TRBJ1-4	TGCGCCAGCGGGACAGGGGATAATGAAAAACTGTTTTTT	CASGTGDNEKLFF
NA	NA	TRBV5-1	TRBJ2-2	TGCGCCAGCACTGTCGCAGGGCCGAACACCGGGGAGCTGTTTTTT	CASTVAGPNTGELFF
NA	NA	TRBV11-2	TRBJ2-5	TGTGCCAGCAGCTTAGACAGGGTAACAGAGACCCAGTACTTC	CASSLDRVTETQYF
once	NA	TRBV21-1	TRBJ2-3	TGTGCCAGCAGCAAAGTCAGTTTAGTAAATAGCGGGAGATGCACAGATACGCAGTATTTT	CASSKVSLVNSGRCTDTQYF
few	TRBD1	TRBV4-3	TRBJ1-1	TGCGCCAGCAGCCAAGAAGGGACAGCCAATGGAGCTTTCTTT	CASSQEGTANGAFF
NA	NA	TRBV5-4	TRBJ2-5	TGTGCCAGCAGCCTCATTCCGGCGGGACAAGAGACCCAGTACTTC	CASSLIPAGQETQYF